These 12 T cell receptor beta chains share one sample of origin, sequenced in a study of CD8+CD57+ T cells in acquired aplastic anemia. An expansion of CD8+CD57+ cells by flow cytometry had been shown in patients chosen for sequencing. CDR3 and TCR beta VDJ profiling relied on a genomic DNA template. MiXCR was run by TCRdb on the reads, yielding one entry per CDR3 protein. Of 200,000 to 250,000 distinct CDR3 sequences in the sample, almost 50% were seen once. The sample was sorted CD4+, CD8+, or CD8+CD57+ T cells (not recorded which) from PBMCs. The receptors were gathered from a human donor with aplastic anemia.

A note on this clonotype: A much larger clonotype is one base distant, so this may be a read error. The V and J genes are TRBV20-1 and TRBJ2-3, with 16 bases that match TRBD2. The germline V gene encodes CDR1 DFQATT and CDR2 SNEGSKA (reference sequence). CDR3 length: 20 residues. V shed 2 bases and J 0 bases; nucleotides not matched to a gene: 11. The CDR3 DNA reads as TGCAGTGCTAGATCCCCCCGGGGACTAGCGGGGGGGTTCAGCACAGATACGCAGTATTTT. Protein product: CSARSPRGLAGGFSTDTQYF.

This clonotype appeared many times. V gene TRBV7-3 combines with J gene TRBJ2-5, with D possibly TRBD2 on 5 matching bases. The CDR3 has 16 residues. V shed 1 base and J shed 5 bases, with 17 bases lying between them. Germline V CDR1 and CDR2: SGHTA, FQGTGA. CDR3 residues: CASSLNGPGVGETQYF. The CDR3 nucleotides read TGTGCCAGCAGCTTAAATGGCCCCGGGGTGGGCGAGACCCAGTACTTC.

V and J are TRBV19 and TRBJ2-1; 7 nucleotides agree with TRBD2. The germline gives CDR1 LNHDA, CDR2 SQIVND (reference sequence). The CDR3 consists of 12 residues. Unmatched junction bases numbered 2, after V lost 7 bases and J lost 5 bases. CDR3 in amino acids: CASTGGNNEQFF. The DNA for the CDR3 is TGTGCCAGTACCGGGGGGAACAATGAGCAGTTCTTC.

This clonotype turned up a few times. This chain connects TRBV10-3 to TRBJ1-2; 7 nucleotides line up with TRBD1. Trimming removed 2 bases from V and 8 bases from J; junction bases left unmatched: 8. This CDR3 contains 14 residues. CDR1 is ENHRY, CDR2 SYGVKD, per germline. In DNA form, the CDR3 reads TGTGCCATCAGTGAGACCGACAGGGTCTACGGCTACACCTTC. Its protein is CAISETDRVYGYTF.

The gene calls are TRBV19 and TRBJ1-2, with 9 bases fitting TRBD1. There are 16 residues in the CDR3. The V gene's germline CDR1 is LNHDA and CDR2 SQIVND (reference sequence). V lost 7 bases, J lost 0 bases, and 9 bases stayed unmatched. CDR3 region: CASNPGQGLSNYGYTF. CDR3 DNA sequence: TGTGCCAGTAACCCGGGACAGGGACTTTCTAACTATGGCTACACCTTC.

The chain uses TRBV7-2 and TRBJ2-7, with a tentative D call TRBD2 (6 bases). Trimming cost V 4 bases and J 0 bases, with 10 bases left between them. The CDR3 is 14 amino acids. The germline gives CDR1 SGHTA, CDR2 FQGNSA. The CDR3, as DNA: TGTGCCAGCAGCTGGGCGGGGAGCTCCTACGAGCAGTACTTC. This codes for CASSWAGSSYEQYF.

Regarding this clonotype: A much larger clone lies one base from this, so it may be a read error. Because the CDR3 is missing its conserved closing phenylalanine or tryptophan, this is likely a read error. The chain links TRBV12-3 or TRBV12-4 to TRBJ2-1, with 9 bases identical to TRBD2. The CDR3 is 17 amino acids. J lost 6 bases, V lost 1 base, and 10 bases had no gene match. The chain's CDR3 is CASSLDRSLAGFNEQFS. DNA of the CDR3: TGTGCCAGCAGTTTAGATCGGTCACTAGCGGGCTTCAATGAGCAGTTCTCC.

V usage is TRBV7-8 and J usage is TRBJ2-7; a possible D gene is TRBD1 (6 bases). V lost 5 bases and J 0 bases, leaving 11 bases between the germline ends. Germline V gene data show CDR1 as SGHVS and CDR2 as FQNEAQ. The CDR3 runs 14 residues. CDR3 sequence: CASSPGTRSYEQYF. The CDR3 DNA reads as TGTGCCAGCAGCCCAGGGACACGCTCCTACGAGCAGTACTTC.

V is TRBV29-1 and J is TRBJ2-7, with TRBD1 matching 7 bases. After removal of 6 bases from V and 4 bases from J, the junction contained 9 bases not matched to a gene. Per germline, CDR1 SQVTM and CDR2 ANQGSEA. The CDR3 is 13 residues long. Here the CDR3 reads CSVLQGVGYEQYF. CDR3 DNA: TGCAGCGTGCTCCAGGGGGTCGGATACGAGCAGTACTTC.

The chain has TRBV4-3 and TRBJ2-1; 10 bases are shared with TRBD2. Germline V gene lookup returns CDR1 LGHNA and CDR2 YSLEER. This CDR3 has 16 residues. J gave up 8 bases and V 0 bases, and 7 bases lay outside the gene matches. The DNA of the CDR3 is TGCGCCAGCAGCCAAGATAGCGGGGGGCGCAACGATGAGCAGTTCTTC. Its translation: CASSQDSGGRNDEQFF.

V and J are TRBV25-1 and TRBJ2-7; D may be TRBD2 (5 bases). V was trimmed by 6 bases and J by 2 bases, leaving 14 bases between them. CDR1 and CDR2 (germline): MGHDK, SYGVNS. This CDR3 is 14 amino acids long. The CDR3 protein is CASSPEGVTYEQYF. The DNA for the CDR3 is TGTGCCAGCAGCCCAGAGGGAGTTACCTACGAGCAGTACTTC.

This clonotype was found many times. The J gene is TRBJ1-2, the V gene TRBV12-3 or TRBV12-4, with D possibly being TRBD1 (5 bases). The V and J ends lost 3 bases and 7 bases respectively, with 18 bases between them. CDR3 length: 15 amino acids. CDR3 nucleotide sequence: TGTGCCAGCAGTTTTAGCACAGGTGGAACTGGTGGCTACACCTTC. Translating gives CASSFSTGGTGGYTF.